Below are 20 T cell receptor beta chains sequenced from a single sample in a study of Graves' ophthalmopathy and Graves' hyperthyroidism (dated by TCRdb to the late 2010s). Sequencing relied on an Illumina HiSeq 2000. For repertoire sequencing, the TCR beta CDR3 regions were amplified from RNA transcripts. A first-round RT-PCR used HTBI primers with the Qiagen OneStep RT-PCR kit, followed by a second-round multiplex PCR, size selection and purification. TCRdb passed the public sequencing reads through fastp at Q25 and MiXCR, retaining productive beta sequences. When rows share a CDR3 protein, they turn into one entry using the most common DNA and genes. Present in this sample are roughly 220,000 distinct CDR3 sequences, 40% to 50% of which were seen just once. The top ten clones comprise less than 60% of the sample. The sequencing sample was made of peripheral blood. All receptors come from an adult man with Graves' ophthalmopathy.

This clonotype was detected a few times. This chain links TRBV20-1 with TRBJ1-2, with D possibly being TRBD1 (5 bases). Between the trimmed V and J ends, which lost 5 bases and 7 bases, there was a span of 14 bases. Germline V lookup: CDR1 DFQATT, CDR2 SNEGSKA (reference sequence). CDR3 size: 12 residues. CDR3: CSAVAGRSGYTF. DNA of the CDR3: TGCAGTGCTGTCGCAGGGCGGAGTGGCTACACCTTC.

This clonotype showed up just a few times. The V and J genes are TRBV12-3 or TRBV12-4 and TRBJ1-1; possibly TRBD1 for D (5 bases). Trimming took off 10 bases at V and 8 bases at J, with 17 bases between the two ends. The CDR3 consists of 12 residues. The CDR3 bases are TGTGCCACCACCAGCGGGGGGGTGGAAGCTTTCTTT. As protein: CATTSGGVEAFF.

V and J are TRBV19 and TRBJ2-7; the D gene is possibly TRBD2 (6 bases). Germline V gene data show CDR1 as LNHDA and CDR2 as SQIVND (reference sequence). V was pared by 1 base and J by 2 bases, with 9 bases between. The CDR3 extends over 14 amino acids. The CDR3 sequence is CASSIGGKAYEQYF. DNA for the CDR3: TGTGCCAGTAGTATAGGCGGGAAAGCCTACGAGCAGTACTTC.

V usage is TRBV15 and J usage is TRBJ2-7; D is undetermined. Between the trimmed V and J ends, which lost 3 bases and 2 bases, there was a span of 17 bases. This CDR3 comprises 16 residues. Germline V lookup: CDR1 LNHNV, CDR2 YYDKDF (reference sequence). As DNA, the CDR3 is TGTGCCACCAGCAGCTTGGTGACGGATGCTCCCTACGAGCAGTACTTC. Translated: CATSSLVTDAPYEQYF.

The sample holds a few counts of this clonotype. The genes are TRBV12-3 or TRBV12-4 and TRBJ2-5; 8 bases map to TRBD1. The CDR3 spans 16 residues. With V trimmed by 6 bases and J by 2 bases, 11 bases remained unmatched. The CDR3 spells CASSFLGTGQQETQYF. The CDR3 DNA reads TGTGCCAGCAGCTTCTTGGGGACAGGACAGCAAGAGACCCAGTACTTC.

The CDR3 loop is CATSDGGRYEQYF. The DNA of the CDR3 is TGTGCCACCTCGGATGGGGGCCGTTACGAGCAGTACTTC. The V gene is TRBV24-1, the J gene TRBJ2-7, with D maybe TRBD1 (6 bases). Trimming removed 9 bases from V and 4 bases from J, with 15 bases in between. This CDR3 contains 13 residues. The germline V gene encodes CDR1 KGHDR and CDR2 SFDVKD.

CDR3 in DNA: TGTGCCAGCAGGGAGGGAGGAATGGGGACCGGGGAGCTGTTTTTT. Amino acid sequence: CASREGGMGTGELFF. The rearrangement uses TRBV7-3 and TRBJ2-2, with D tentatively TRBD2 (6 bases). CDR1 is SGHTA, CDR2 FQGTGA, per germline. V gave up 6 bases and J gave up 5 bases, with 16 bases separating them. This CDR3 comprises 15 residues.

The J gene is TRBJ1-1, the V gene TRBV5-1; possibly TRBD1 for D (5 bases). This CDR3 is built from 14 residues. CDR1 and CDR2 (germline): SGHRS, YFSETQ. V dropped 0 bases and J dropped 4 bases, with 10 bases sitting between them. The CDR3 region is CASSLGGTPTEAFF. CDR3 DNA: TGCGCCAGCAGCTTGGGAGGGACCCCCACTGAAGCTTTCTTT. Full variable domain (rest looked up from reference TRBV5-1 and TRBJ1-1): KAGVTQTPRYLIKTRGQQVTLSCSPISGHRSVSWYQQTPGQGLQFLFEYFSETQRNKGNFPGRFSGRQFSNSRSEMNVSTLELGDSALYLCASSLGGTPTEAFFGQGTRLTVV.

The chain employs TRBV20-1 and TRBJ1-5, with D unresolved. Germline CDR1 is DFQATT and CDR2 is SNEGSKA (reference sequence). The CDR3 is 15 residues long. The germline V and J ends were trimmed by 1 base and 3 bases, with 13 bases remaining between them. The CDR3 loop is CSARGPGADNQPQHF. CDR3 sequence (DNA): TGCAGTGCTAGAGGACCCGGAGCGGACAATCAGCCCCAGCATTTT.

V and J are TRBV13 and TRBJ1-1; 8 bases align to TRBD1. Unmatched junction bases numbered 7, after V lost 5 bases and J lost 2 bases. The CDR3 is made up of 15 amino acids. The germline CDR1 and CDR2 sequences are PRHDT and FYEKMQ (reference sequence). Written as DNA, the CDR3 is TGTGCCAGCAGCGTTCCCGGGACAGGCAACACTGAAGCTTTCTTT. This translates into CASSVPGTGNTEAFF. Using reference TRBV13 and TRBJ1-1 for the parts outside the CDR3, the full variable domain is AAGVIQSPRHLIKEKRETATLKCYPIPRHDTVYWYQQGPGQDPQFLISFYEKMQSDKGSIPDRFSAQQFSDYHSELNMSSLELGDSALYFCASSVPGTGNTEAFFGQGTRLTVV.

This clonotype has only a few counts. This chain joins TRBV9 and TRBJ1-2; TRBD1 aligns across 8 bases. The trim removed 2 bases at V and 4 bases at J, leaving 7 bases unmatched. Germline loops: CDR1 SGDLS, CDR2 YYNGEE. This CDR3 region has 15 residues. This CDR3 is CASSVGTGALYGYTF. CDR3 DNA: TGTGCCAGCAGCGTTGGGACAGGCGCTCTCTATGGCTACACCTTC.

CDR3 region: CATSDTGQANTGELFF. The CDR3, as DNA: TGTGCCACCAGTGATACAGGACAGGCGAACACCGGGGAGCTGTTTTTT. V is TRBV24-1 and J is TRBJ2-2; 7 bases align to TRBD1. The germline gives CDR1 KGHDR, CDR2 SFDVKD. With 3 bases clipped from V and 0 bases from J, the junction kept 3 bases outside the gene matches. The CDR3 is 16 amino acids.

J is TRBJ1-1 and V is TRBV4-1; 7 bases are shared with TRBD1. J lost 0 bases, V lost 4 bases, and 2 bases had no gene match. Germline CDR1 and CDR2: MGHRA and YSYEKL. This CDR3 is 14 amino acids long. The CDR3 DNA sequence: TGCGCCAGCAGCCGAGGGGGCGTGAACACTGAAGCTTTCTTT. Translated, it gives CASSRGGVNTEAFF.

Comment on this clonotype: Likely a read error: the CDR3 ends without its conserved phenylalanine or tryptophan. The DNA is omitted, as the CDR3 cannot be located on it reliably, and the CDR3 follows TCRdb's listing. This chain connects TRBV2 to TRBJ1-2; the table assigns TRBD1, which was not confirmed against the DNA. Germline V gives CDR1 SNHLY, CDR2 FYNNEI. The CDR3 is 10 amino acids long, termini counted. The chain's CDR3 is CASSGQGYSY.

CDR3 amino acids: CASRPRTGSIGDTEAFF. Here the CDR3 DNA reads TGTGCCAGTAGGCCGAGGACCGGATCTATCGGGGACACTGAAGCTTTCTTT. V gene TRBV19 combines with J gene TRBJ1-1; D not resolved. The CDR3 sequence is 17 residues long. Germline CDR1 LNHDA, CDR2 SQIVND (reference sequence). V was cut by 6 bases and J by 3 bases, with 23 bases left in between.

Note on this clonotype: Its ends do not fully match the called genes, so a read error is possible. The V gene is TRBV10-2, the J gene TRBJ1-2, with 8 bases that match TRBD1. CDR1 and CDR2 (germline): WSHSY, SAAADI. This CDR3 is 15 amino acids long. The CDR3 reads CASRRWTGKNYGYTF. Written as DNA, the CDR3 is TGTGCCAGCAGGCGATGGACAGGGAAGAACTATGGCTACACCTTC.

This clonotype was observed a few times. The chain carries TRBV9 and TRBJ1-1; D may be TRBD1 (6 bases). Germline V gene data show CDR1 as SGDLS and CDR2 as YYNGEE. The CDR3 is 15 residues long. V was cut by 5 bases and J by 1 base, with 15 bases left in between. CDR3 region: CASSEDPGANTEAFF. CDR3 bases: TGTGCCAGCAGTGAAGACCCAGGGGCGAACACTGAAGCTTTCTTT.

The chain recombines TRBV19 with TRBJ1-5, with 9 bases fitting TRBD1. V lost 8 bases to trimming and J lost 3 bases; unmatched junction nucleotides: 8. Germline CDR1 is LNHDA and CDR2 is SQIVND (reference sequence). CDR3 length equals 15 residues. This CDR3 is CASRNRDRANQPQHF. The DNA of the CDR3 is TGTGCCAGTCGTAACCGGGACAGGGCCAATCAGCCCCAGCATTTT.

The chain combines TRBV24-1 with TRBJ1-3; TRBD1 is a possible D gene (5 bases). V lost 7 bases and J 6 bases, leaving 15 bases between the germline ends. The CDR3 is 14 residues long. CDR1 and CDR2 (germline): KGHDR, SFDVKD. CDR3 amino acids: CATSSGLPVNTIYF. CDR3 sequence (DNA): TGTGCCACCAGCTCAGGGTTACCTGTAAACACCATATATTTT.

The chain carries TRBV7-9 and TRBJ2-7; tentatively, D is TRBD1 (6 bases). This CDR3 has 13 residues. Germline values: CDR1 SEHNR, CDR2 FQNEAQ (reference sequence). V shed 9 bases and J shed 3 bases, with 15 bases lying between them. The CDR3 here is CASRTGTNYEQYF. The CDR3 DNA reads as TGTGCCAGTAGGACCGGGACAAACTACGAGCAGTACTTC. The complete variable domain, with remaining parts taken from reference TRBV7-9 and TRBJ2-7, reads DTGVSQNPRHKITKRGQNVTFRCDPISEHNRLYWYRQTLGQGPEFLTYFQNEAQLEKSRLLSDRFSAERPKGSFSTLEIQRTEQGDSAMYLCASRTGTNYEQYFGPGTRLTVT.